The source of this T cell receptor (beta chain) is a study of breast tumors, draining lymph nodes, adjacent tissues (dated by TCRdb to the mid-2010s). At the level of the whole study: In breast cancer patients, the study compared the TCR beta repertoires of tumor, adjacent nontumor tissue and axillary lymph nodes. The study was designed to assess the relationships and possible T-cell exchange between tumor, surrounding tissue and draining lymph node repertoires in human breast cancer.

This clonotype was counted many times. What antigen it recognizes has not been identified. Nothing much larger sits one base from this clone, and base qualities are not available. The axillary draining lymph nodes of breast cancer patients were the source of the lymph node samples. The germline V and J ends show losses of 4 bases and 1 base respectively, and no gene match explains 11 bases of the junction. CDR1 MNHEY and CDR2 SMNVEV were looked up in the germline V gene (reference sequence). Including cysteine and phenylalanine, the CDR3 has 18 amino acids. Just the 54-base CDR3 DNA is kept, in frame starting at base 1. Findings and caveats that apply to the study as a whole: Tumor T-cell repertoires showed less diversity than lymph node repertoires and more diversity than nontumor tissue repertoires, and tumor T-cell repertoires showed preferential V and J gene usage. The data were judged consistent with most tumor T cells deriving from the lymph node and then expanding within tumor tissue. The similarity between tumor and nontumor tissue repertoires was significantly greater in luminal-like breast cancer than in basal-like breast cancer. The study presented the conclusion that tumor T cells originate in lymph nodes as consistent with a hypothesis, not as something directly demonstrated.

The instrument was an Illumina HiSeq 2000. Multiplex PCR amplification was used to build the TCR beta chain libraries. The amplified TCR beta chain products were analyzed by high-throughput sequencing. TCRdb itself trimmed the public reads at Q25 with fastp, ran MiXCR and retained productive beta chains. CDR3 protein sequences are deduplicated, and each keeps its most common genes and DNA. The sample data list roughly 260,000 distinct CDR3 sequences, and around 30% of these were observed just once. Jointly, the top ten make up approximately 1% of the sample. The rearranged chain carries TRBV27 and TRBJ1-5, and 9 junctional nucleotides match TRBD1. The sequencing input was axillary lymph node tissue. This receptor was identified in a female donor with breast cancer. Some clones in this sample may be carry-over from other donors' samples. The CDR3 protein sequence reads: CASSSRTGARYSNQPQHF. The nucleotide sequence is given as TGTGCCAGCAGTTCGCGGACAGGGGCAAGATACAGCAATCAGCCCCAGCATTTT.